The clone carrying this TCR beta chain came up many times. Arm-PCR with iRepertoire HTBI primers amplified the CDR3 regions for these TCR beta libraries. Each CDR3 protein gets one entry after TCRdb re-called the multiplex PCR reads with MiXCR. The repertoire holds roughly 440,000 distinct CDR3 sequences, with around 17% as singletons. The data stem from a study of regulatory T cells in long-lasting Graves disease. Time point in this sample: newly diagnosed GD, antithyroid drugs for less than 3 months. The TCR library was made from RNA extracted from PBMCs. The ends lost 2 bases at V and 0 bases at J; junction bases unmatched: 17. CDR1 is DFQATT, CDR2 SNEGSKA, per germline (reference sequence). The CDR3 is made up of 19 amino acids. The same sample was also used in a study of T cells in Graves' hyperthyroidism and ophthalmopathy.

The sequenced sample was peripheral blood mononuclear cells (PBMCs), obtained at new diagnosis, from a patient treated with antithyroid drugs. The source is a woman aged 18-29 years with Graves disease. The genes are TRBV20-1 and TRBJ2-7, with TRBD2 matching 9 bases. The CDR3 region has the DNA TGCAGTGCTAGATCTCTAGCGGGAATGACGCGACCAAGCTCCTACGAGCAGTACTTC. Its protein product is CSARSLAGMTRPSSYEQYF.